This TCR beta chain was profiled in a study of T cells in Graves' hyperthyroidism and ophthalmopathy. Study findings and constraints: Ophthalmopathy stood apart from stable hyperthyroidism in a 13 V-J model.

Germline V gene sequence: CDR1 LNHNV, CDR2 YYDKDF (reference sequence). The CDR3 extends over 15 amino acids. V lost 3 bases and J lost 4, with 12 bases in between. Template material for amplifying TCR beta CDR3 regions consisted of RNA transcripts. The HTBI primer set drove a first-round RT-PCR of the TCR CDR3. TCRdb fed the multiplex PCR reads into MiXCR, producing one record per CDR3 protein. Of about 660,000 distinct CDR3 sequences listed, roughly 45% are singletons. The diagnoses drew upon clinical symptoms, serum thyroxine and TRAb, thyroid ultrasound and orbital computed tomography. This clonotype was seen many times. The antigen is unknown.

The sequence was obtained from an adult man with Graves' disease, either hyperthyroidism or ophthalmopathy (not recorded which). Sequenced: peripheral blood or thyroid tissue (not recorded which). The chain has TRBV15 and TRBJ1-4; D is perhaps TRBD1 (6 bases). CDR3 sequence: CATSSQYRVNEKLFF. The CDR3 nucleotides are TGTGCCACCAGCAGCCAGTACAGGGTTAATGAAAAACTGTTTTTT.